This TCR beta chain was sequenced for a study of blood T cell repertoires in COVID-19. This clone has a handful of counts. The V segment lost 4 bases and the J segment 6 bases; nucleotides outside the gene matches: 6. The germline CDR1 and CDR2 sequences are LGHDT and YNNKEL (reference sequence). The CDR3 has 15 residues. Repertoires were generated with immunoSEQ multiplex PCR, while TCRdb's copy carries only in-frame clones and drops some. The sample contains approximately 100,000 clones, roughly nine tenths of which appear only once. This chain uses TRBV3-1 (or the pseudogene TRBV3-2) with TRBJ2-1, with 10 bases fitting TRBD2. The sequenced sample was peripheral blood. This clonotype was sampled from a human donor in a cohort sampled during active COVID-19. The CDR3 sequence: CASSLASGGFNEQFF. The CDR3 DNA sequence: TGTGCCAGCAGCCTCGCTAGCGGGGGCTTCAATGAGCAGTTCTTC.